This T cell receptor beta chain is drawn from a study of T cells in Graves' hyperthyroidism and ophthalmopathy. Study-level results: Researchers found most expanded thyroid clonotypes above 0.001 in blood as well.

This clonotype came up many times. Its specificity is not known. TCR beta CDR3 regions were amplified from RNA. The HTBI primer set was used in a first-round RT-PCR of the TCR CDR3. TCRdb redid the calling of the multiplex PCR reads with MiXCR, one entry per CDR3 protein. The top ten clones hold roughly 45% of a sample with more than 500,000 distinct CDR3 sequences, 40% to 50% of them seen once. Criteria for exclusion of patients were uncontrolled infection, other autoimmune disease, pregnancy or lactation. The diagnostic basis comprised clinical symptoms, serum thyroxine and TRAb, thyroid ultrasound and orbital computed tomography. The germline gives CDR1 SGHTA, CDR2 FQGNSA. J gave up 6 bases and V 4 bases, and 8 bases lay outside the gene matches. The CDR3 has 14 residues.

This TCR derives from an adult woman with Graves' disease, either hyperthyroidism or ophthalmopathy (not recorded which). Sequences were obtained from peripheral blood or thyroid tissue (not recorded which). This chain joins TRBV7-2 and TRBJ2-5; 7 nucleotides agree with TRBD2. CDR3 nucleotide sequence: TGTGCCAGCAGCTCTCTTCTAGCGGAGAAGACCCAGTACTTC. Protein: CASSSLLAEKTQYF.